This T cell receptor beta chain was identified during a study of cytomegalovirus exposure and HLA in healthy donors. Notes on the study in general: Most CMV-associated TCR beta chains were later found to appear HLA-restricted. Later analysis suggested links between common viral pathogens and several top significant clusters.

Per germline, CDR1 GTSNPN and CDR2 SVGIG (reference sequence). V was clipped by 7 bases and J by 8 bases; unmatched bases: 22. The CDR3 has 16 amino acids. PCR used 60 Vbeta primers and 13 Jbeta primers. Original processing methods: In a later analysis, approximately 80 million unique TCR beta chains included roughly 11 million shared by two or more donors. Clones were read by immunoSEQ multiplex PCR, and TCRdb kept only the in-frame ones, dropping some. V, J and clone size derive from that table, while D and trimming were established from the DNA sequence. The sample shows around 50,000 clones, and 11% sits with its ten largest clones. In regard to this clone: Its matching antigen is unknown.

The source is a woman aged 50 to 60 in good health and CMV-seropositive. The chain is built from TRBV30 and TRBJ1-2, with 7 bases identical to TRBD1. Sequencing used PBMCs. The CDR3 reads CASSLQDRALRGGYTF. In DNA form, the CDR3 reads TGTGCCTCGAGCCTCCAAGACAGGGCACTTAGGGGGGGCTACACCTTC.